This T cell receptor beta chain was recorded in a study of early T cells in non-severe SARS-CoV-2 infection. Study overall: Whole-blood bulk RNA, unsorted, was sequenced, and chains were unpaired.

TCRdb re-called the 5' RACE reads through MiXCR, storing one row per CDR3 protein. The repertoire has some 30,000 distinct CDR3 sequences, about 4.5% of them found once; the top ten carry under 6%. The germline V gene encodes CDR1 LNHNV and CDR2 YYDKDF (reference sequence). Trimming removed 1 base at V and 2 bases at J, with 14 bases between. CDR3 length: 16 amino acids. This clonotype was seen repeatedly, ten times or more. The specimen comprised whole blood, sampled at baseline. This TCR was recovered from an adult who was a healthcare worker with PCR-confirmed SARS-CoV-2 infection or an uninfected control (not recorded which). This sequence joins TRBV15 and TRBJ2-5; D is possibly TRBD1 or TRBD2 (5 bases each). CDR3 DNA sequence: TGTGCCACCAGCAGAGTTCCAGGGACGCTTCAAGAGACCCAGTACTTC. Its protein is CATSRVPGTLQETQYF.